This TCR beta chain was identified during a study of identical twins. Study-wide results and caveats: Out-of-frame alpha sequences common to twins were enriched for low generation probability.

A few counts support this clonotype. Its antigen is unknown. Unique molecular identifiers were present on the cDNA, which also gained a universal primer site by template switching. Via MiXCR, TCRdb re-called the 5' RACE reads, giving one row per CDR3 protein. The repertoire holds over 250,000 distinct CDR3 sequences, with less than 9.5% as singletons. Among all donors, each was a healthy Caucasian. CDR3 size: 15 residues. Germline assignment: CDR1 SGHDN and CDR2 FVKESK. V dropped 6 bases and J dropped 5 bases, with 16 bases sitting between them. The same sample was also used in a study of yellow fever vaccine responses in identical twins. This second study notes: A vaccine T cell response that seemed partly convergent and partly personalized was reported in twins.

The material sequenced was CD8+ T cells sorted from blood. The V gene is TRBV14, the J gene TRBJ2-2, with D possibly being TRBD2 (6 bases). This clonotype was obtained from a young woman in good health. CDR3 coding DNA: TGTGCCAGCAGGCCGGCGGGATGGGGTACCGGGGAGCTGTTTTTT. Its translation is CASRPAGWGTGELFF.